Following are 26 T cell receptor beta chains from one sample sequenced in a study of cytomegalovirus exposure and HLA in healthy donors. In the PCR, 60 Vbeta and 13 Jbeta primers were used. Produced via immunoSEQ multiplex PCR; TCRdb's table is partial and in-frame only. Here the sample table reports 150,000 to 200,000 clones. Material for sequencing was PBMCs. The source is a man between 25 and 39 years old in good health and CMV-seronegative.

V and J are TRBV5-1 and TRBJ2-5; TRBD2 aligns across 8 bases. Unmatched junction bases numbered 7, after V lost 3 bases and J lost 0 bases. Per the germline V gene, CDR1 is SGHRS and CDR2 is YFSETQ. CDR3 length: 16 residues. This CDR3 is CASSWPKAGDQETQYF. CDR3 bases: TGCGCCAGCAGCTGGCCTAAAGCGGGAGACCAAGAGACCCAGTACTTC.

This chain uses TRBV4-3 with TRBJ2-3; weak D call: TRBD2 (6 bases). This CDR3 has 15 residues. V lost 0 bases and J lost 5, with 12 bases in between. The germline V gene encodes CDR1 LGHNA and CDR2 YSLEER. The CDR3 DNA is TGCGCCAGCAGCCAAGAGAGACTAGTAGGAGATACGCAGTATTTT. Amino acids: CASSQERLVGDTQYF.

The V and J genes are TRBV7-9 and TRBJ2-7, with TRBD1 identical over 9 bases. The CDR3 has 12 residues. The germline CDR1 and CDR2 sequences are SEHNR and FQNEAQ (reference sequence). After removal of 11 bases from V and 4 bases from J, the junction contained 6 bases not matched to a gene. The CDR3 nucleotides read TGTGCCGTCTCCGGGACAGGGTACGAGCAGTACTTC. Its translation: CAVSGTGYEQYF.

This sequence joins TRBV19 and TRBJ2-3, with 7 bases aligning to TRBD1. The CDR3 sequence is 14 residues long. J gave up 3 bases and V 4 bases, and 4 bases lay outside the gene matches. Germline assignment: CDR1 LNHDA and CDR2 SQIVND (reference sequence). In DNA, the CDR3 is TGTGCCAGTAGTACCCGACAGGGTACAGATACGCAGTATTTT. Translating gives CASSTRQGTDTQYF.

V usage is TRBV30 and J usage is TRBJ1-2, with TRBD1 identical over 10 bases. Germline values: CDR1 GTSNPN, CDR2 SVGIG (reference sequence). After removal of 0 bases from V and 7 bases from J, the junction contained 17 bases not matched to a gene. The CDR3 consists of 18 residues. The CDR3 nucleotides read TGTGCCTGGAGTGTACTTTTGGGGTTAGACAGGGGGCGCGGTGGCTACACCTTC. Protein sequence: CAWSVLLGLDRGRGGYTF.

This chain links TRBV5-6 with TRBJ2-1, with 10 positions matching TRBD2. Germline V gene sequence: CDR1 SGHDT, CDR2 YYEEEE. The CDR3 sequence is 16 residues long. The V gene end was trimmed by 0 bases and the J gene end by 6 bases; junction bases not matched to a gene: 6. The CDR3 bases are TGTGCCAGCAGCTTGGGGGGTAGCGGGAGGACCAATGAGCAGTTCTTC. This translates into CASSLGGSGRTNEQFF.

V usage is TRBV25-1 and J usage is TRBJ2-2; 7 positions agree with TRBD2. Losses at the gene ends were 4 bases for V and 5 bases for J; bases not matched to a gene: 13. The germline CDR1 and CDR2 sequences are MGHDK and SYGVNS. The CDR3 runs to 17 residues. The DNA of the CDR3 is TGTGCCAGCAGTGTAACTCCGGGGGGTCAAGGGACCGGGGAGCTGTTTTTT. It yields the protein CASSVTPGGQGTGELFF.

The chain is built from TRBV5-4 and TRBJ1-6, with 12 bases fitting TRBD1. Unmatched junction bases numbered 4, after V lost 4 bases and J lost 5 bases. Germline values: CDR1 SGHNT, CDR2 YYREEE (reference sequence). CDR3 length: 16 amino acids. The CDR3 loop reads CASSLGQGADNSPLHF. The CDR3 nucleotides are TGTGCCAGCAGCCTGGGACAGGGGGCCGATAATTCACCCCTCCACTTT.

The chain combines TRBV6-5 with TRBJ2-2, with 7 bases lining up with TRBD1. The CDR3 runs to 15 residues. Germline V lookup: CDR1 MNHEY, CDR2 SVGAGI. J lost 5 bases, V lost 6 bases, and 9 bases had no gene match. CDR3: CASRSGGTETGELFF. The CDR3 nucleotides read TGTGCCAGCAGGTCAGGGGGAACGGAGACCGGGGAGCTGTTTTTT.

The chain recombines TRBV10-3 with TRBJ2-2; 8 bases line up with TRBD2. Germline assignment: CDR1 ENHRY and CDR2 SYGVKD. The trim removed 3 bases at V and 2 bases at J, leaving 11 bases unmatched. This CDR3 is built from 18 residues. The CDR3 DNA sequence: TGTGCCATCAGTGAAGTACTAGCGGTCTTTGATAACACCGGGGAGCTGTTTTTT. It yields the protein CAISEVLAVFDNTGELFF.

The chain carries TRBV10-2 and TRBJ2-5; 8 bases line up with TRBD1. From germline, CDR1 is WSHSY and CDR2 SAAADI. CDR3 length: 13 amino acids. J gave up 5 bases and V 7 bases, and 6 bases lay outside the gene matches. This CDR3 is CASKTGGGETQYF. DNA of the CDR3: TGCGCCAGCAAAACAGGGGGTGGGGAGACCCAGTACTTC.

This chain uses TRBV28 with TRBJ1-5; D gene unclear. Trimming left V 6 bases short and J 4 bases short, with 19 bases between. The CDR3 has 16 residues. Germline lookup yields CDR1 MDHEN and CDR2 SYDVKM. CDR3 region: CASSSPNNAGNQPQHF. The DNA of the CDR3 is TGTGCCAGCAGCTCTCCAAATAATGCGGGGAATCAGCCCCAGCATTTT.

The chain couples TRBV11-2 to TRBJ2-7; no clear D gene. The CDR3 is 13 amino acids. In germline, CDR1 is SGHAT, CDR2 FQNNGV. V gave up 1 base and J gave up 2 bases, with 6 bases separating them. The CDR3 reads CASSLAEPYEQYF. DNA of the CDR3: TGTGCCAGCAGCTTAGCTGAGCCCTACGAGCAGTACTTC. Variable domain in full (rest from reference TRBV11-2 and TRBJ2-7): EAGVAQSPRYKIIEKRQSVAFWCNPISGHATLYWYQQILGQGPKLLIQFQNNGVVDDSQLPKDRFSAERLKGVDSTLKIQPAKLEDSAVYLCASSLAEPYEQYFGPGTRLTVT.

The V call is TRBV5-1, the J call TRBJ2-7; TRBD2 matches 11 bases. Germline CDR1 SGHRS, CDR2 YFSETQ. V was clipped by 5 bases and J by 2 bases; unmatched bases: 6. CDR3 length: 15 residues. CDR3 amino acids: CASREGLAVTYEQYF. The CDR3 DNA is TGCGCCAGCAGAGAGGGACTAGCGGTAACCTACGAGCAGTACTTC. The variable domain in full, with the rest retrieved from reference TRBV5-1 and TRBJ2-7, is KAGVTQTPRYLIKTRGQQVTLSCSPISGHRSVSWYQQTPGQGLQFLFEYFSETQRNKGNFPGRFSGRQFSNSRSEMNVSTLELGDSALYLCASREGLAVTYEQYFGPGTRLTVT.

This chain uses TRBV6-1 with TRBJ1-1, with a weak D call TRBD1 (6 bases). Germline-derived CDR1 and CDR2 are MNHNS and SASEGT. This CDR3 is built from 14 residues. Trimming removed 4 bases from V and 7 bases from J, with 16 bases in between. The CDR3 coding sequence is TGTGCCAGCAGTGGGGCGGACAGATTAATTGAAGCTTTCTTT. Translation gives CASSGADRLIEAFF.

The rearrangement links TRBV11-3 to TRBJ2-7; TRBD1 is a possible D gene (6 bases). CDR3 size: 17 residues. Germline V CDR1 and CDR2: SGHNT, YENEEA. V lost 5 bases and J lost 3, with 23 bases in between. CDR3 DNA sequence: TGTGCCAGCAGCCCAGTACAGGGAACCATCCCCCACTACGAGCAGTACTTC. It translates to CASSPVQGTIPHYEQYF. Filled out from reference TRBV11-3 and TRBJ2-7, the complete variable domain reads EAGVVQSPRYKIIEKKQPVAFWCNPISGHNTLYWYLQNLGQGPELLIRYENEEAVDDSQLPKDRFSAERLKGVDSTLKIQPAELGDSAVYLCASSPVQGTIPHYEQYFGPGTRLTVT.

This chain uses TRBV10-1 with TRBJ2-1, with a possible D match to TRBD1 (5 bases). Germline V gives CDR1 WNHNN, CDR2 SYGVQD (reference sequence). Trimming pared 6 bases from V and 4 bases from J, leaving 16 bases between. The CDR3 is 15 amino acids. CDR3 loop: CASRWTAQAYNEQFF. CDR3 nucleotide sequence: TGCGCCAGCAGGTGGACGGCACAGGCATACAATGAGCAGTTCTTC.

The chain combines TRBV5-1 with TRBJ2-2; 8 nucleotides agree with TRBD2. CDR3 length: 17 residues. V shed 4 bases, J shed 3 bases, and the junction held 11 bases outside the gene matches. Germline CDR1 SGHRS, CDR2 YFSETQ. This CDR3 reads CASSLPGAGDHTGELFF. The CDR3, as DNA: TGCGCCAGCAGCCTCCCGGGAGCGGGAGACCACACCGGGGAGCTGTTTTTT.

V is TRBV11-3 and J is TRBJ2-3; D is possibly TRBD2 (8 bases). Germline CDR1 SGHNT, CDR2 YENEEA. CDR3 size: 19 residues. Trimming took 5 bases from V and 0 from J, leaving 24 bases between them. The DNA of the CDR3 is TGTGCCAGCAGCCCAGGGGGAGGGCTAGCGGGCGCTAGCACAGATACGCAGTATTTT. Residues: CASSPGGGLAGASTDTQYF.

The V and J genes are TRBV7-2 and TRBJ2-7; TRBD2 agrees at 13 bases. Germline V gene sequence: CDR1 SGHTA, CDR2 FQGNSA. V trimming: 1 base; J trimming: 5 bases; junction bases outside the gene matches: 14. This CDR3 is 19 amino acids long. The CDR3 reads CASSLVLAGGSTLSDEQYF. In DNA form, the CDR3 reads TGTGCCAGCAGCTTAGTACTAGCGGGAGGGTCTACCCTTTCTGACGAGCAGTACTTC.

V is TRBV7-7 and J is TRBJ2-3; no firm D call. There are 13 residues in the CDR3. Between the trimmed V and J ends, which lost 4 bases and 5 bases, there was a span of 10 bases. Per germline, CDR1 SSHAT and CDR2 FNYEAQ (reference sequence). Written as DNA, the CDR3 is TGTGCCAGCAGCTCCATGCCCGGAGATACGCAGTATTTT. Its protein product is CASSSMPGDTQYF.

This rearrangement joins TRBV7-9 to TRBJ1-5; a possible D gene is TRBD1 (6 bases). Trimming took off 6 bases at V and 7 bases at J, with 16 bases between the two ends. From germline, CDR1 is SEHNR and CDR2 FQNEAQ (reference sequence). The CDR3 runs 14 residues. Here the CDR3 reads CASSNTGKGQPQHF. In DNA form, the CDR3 reads TGTGCCAGCAGTAACACAGGGAAGGGGCAGCCCCAGCATTTT.

The V call is TRBV19, the J call TRBJ2-1; 10 bases map to TRBD2. V lost 5 bases to trimming and J lost 6 bases; unmatched junction nucleotides: 19. Germline-derived CDR1 and CDR2 are LNHDA and SQIVND (reference sequence). The CDR3 contains 19 residues. The CDR3 DNA is TGTGCCAGTAGTGCCAACTTGGGCAGAGGACTAGCGGTCTCCAATGAGCAGTTCTTC. Translating gives CASSANLGRGLAVSNEQFF.

The chain combines TRBV11-2 with TRBJ2-1; D possibly corresponds to TRBD2 (6 bases). CDR1 and CDR2 (germline): SGHAT, FQNNGV. V gave up 4 bases and J gave up 2 bases, with 12 bases separating them. The CDR3 spans 15 residues. The CDR3 region is CASSSVAAPYNEQFF. The CDR3 coding sequence is TGTGCCAGCAGCTCGGTAGCGGCCCCCTACAATGAGCAGTTCTTC.

The CDR3 region has the DNA TGTGCCAGCAGGCCGCCGCGGAGCTCTGGGGCCAACGTCCTGACTTTC. This translates into CASRPPRSSGANVLTF. This chain uses TRBV7-9 with TRBJ2-6; D remains unclear. V shed 6 bases and J shed 0 bases, with 12 bases lying between them. The length of the CDR3 is 16 residues. CDR1 and CDR2 (germline): SEHNR, FQNEAQ (reference sequence).

The V gene is TRBV9, the J gene TRBJ2-1; TRBD1 aligns across 9 bases. There are 16 residues in the CDR3. The germline CDR1 and CDR2 sequences are SGDLS and YYNGEE. With V trimmed by 4 bases and J by 2 bases, 7 bases remained unmatched. CDR3 sequence (DNA): TGTGCCAGCAGCCTAGAGGGGACAGGGACCTACAATGAGCAGTTCTTC. Translating gives CASSLEGTGTYNEQFF.